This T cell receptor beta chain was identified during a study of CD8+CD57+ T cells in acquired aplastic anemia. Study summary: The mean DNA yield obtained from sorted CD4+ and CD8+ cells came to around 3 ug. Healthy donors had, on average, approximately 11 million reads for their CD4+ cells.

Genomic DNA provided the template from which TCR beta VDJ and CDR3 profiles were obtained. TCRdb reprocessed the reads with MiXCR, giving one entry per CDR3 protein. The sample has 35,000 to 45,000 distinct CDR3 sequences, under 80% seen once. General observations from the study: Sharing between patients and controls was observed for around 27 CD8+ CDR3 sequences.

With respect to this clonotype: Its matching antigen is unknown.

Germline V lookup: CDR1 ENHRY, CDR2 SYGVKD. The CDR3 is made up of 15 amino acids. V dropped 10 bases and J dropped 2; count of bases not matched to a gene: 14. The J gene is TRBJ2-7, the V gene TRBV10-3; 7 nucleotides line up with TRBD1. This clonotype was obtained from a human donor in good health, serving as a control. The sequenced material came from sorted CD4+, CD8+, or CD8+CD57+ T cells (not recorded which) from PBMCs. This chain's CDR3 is CASSRGQLETYEQYF. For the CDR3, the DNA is TGTGCCAGCTCAAGGGGACAGTTAGAGACCTACGAGCAGTACTTC.